Each of the 3 T cell receptor beta chains below was sequenced from the same sample in a study of blood T cell repertoires in COVID-19. Data came from immunoSEQ multiplex PCR; TCRdb stores just in-frame clones and leaves some out. The table records under 200,000 clones, approximately 84% of them present only once. Sequencing input: peripheral blood. The receptors here all came from a woman older than 75 with acute or convalescent COVID-19.

The chain uses TRBV10-3 and TRBJ2-1, with 11 bases identical to TRBD2. Germline assignment: CDR1 ENHRY and CDR2 SYGVKD. V shed 11 bases, J shed 7 bases, and the junction held 13 bases outside the gene matches. The CDR3 is 15 amino acids. The CDR3 DNA reads as TGTGCCTCCTCGGCCACTAGCGGGAGTTTGAATGAGCAGTTCTTC. Amino acids: CASSATSGSLNEQFF.

The chain is built from TRBV10-2 and TRBJ1-5; D not resolved. Germline CDR1 reads WSHSY; CDR2 reads SAAADI. CDR3 length: 19 residues. Trimming stripped 0 bases from V and 0 bases from J, with 18 bases between. The CDR3, as DNA: TGCGCCAGCAGTGAGTCTCTATTTGGGCACAGAAATAGCAATCAGCCCCAGCATTTT. It yields the protein CASSESLFGHRNSNQPQHF.

V usage is TRBV5-1 and J usage is TRBJ2-1; weak D call: TRBD1 (6 bases). Germline V gives CDR1 SGHRS, CDR2 YFSETQ. The CDR3 totals 13 residues. V was cut by 0 bases and J by 15 bases, with 16 bases left in between. The CDR3 region is CASSLGDRPELFF. DNA of the CDR3: TGCGCCAGCAGCTTGGGAGACAGGCCCGAATTGTTCTTC.